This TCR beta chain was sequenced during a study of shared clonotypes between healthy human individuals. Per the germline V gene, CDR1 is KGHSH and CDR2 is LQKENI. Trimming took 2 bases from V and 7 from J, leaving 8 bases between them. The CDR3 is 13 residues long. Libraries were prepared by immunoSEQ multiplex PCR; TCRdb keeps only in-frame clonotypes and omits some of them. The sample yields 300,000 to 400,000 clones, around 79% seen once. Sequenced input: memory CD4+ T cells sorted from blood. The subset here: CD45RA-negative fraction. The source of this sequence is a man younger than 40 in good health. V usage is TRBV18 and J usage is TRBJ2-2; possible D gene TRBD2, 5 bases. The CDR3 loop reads CASSPAAGGELFF. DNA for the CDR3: TGTGCCAGCTCACCAGCTGCGGGCGGGGAGCTGTTTTTT.